This TCR beta chain appears in the sequencing data of a study of PD-1 blockade in mismatch repair-deficient tumors. Sequencing was performed with immunoSEQ multiplex PCR; in TCRdb, only in-frame clones are kept and a portion is missing. The sample holds approximately 8,300 clones, roughly 84% seen once. For this clone: Its antigen is undetermined.

The time point: 10-day in vitro stimulation with candidate mutation-associated neoantigen peptide 1. The germline V gene encodes CDR1 SGDLS and CDR2 YYNGEE. This CDR3 has 16 amino acids. V shed 4 bases, J shed 2 bases, and the junction held 12 bases outside the gene matches. The V and J genes are TRBV9 and TRBJ2-7; 7 positions match TRBD1. The TCR originated in an adult with mismatch repair-deficient cancer. Material: cells cultured in vitro, obtained from a patient treated with pembrolizumab. The CDR3 region is CASSTGPGGRTYEQYF. The DNA of the CDR3 is TGTGCCAGCAGCACGGGGCCAGGGGGTAGAACCTACGAGCAGTACTTC.